These 3 T cell receptor beta chains came from one sample sequenced in a study of identical twins. TCRdb independently ran MiXCR on the 5' RACE reads; one entry per CDR3 protein. Of 300,000 to 400,000 distinct CDR3 sequences listed, roughly an eighth are singletons. Another study also made use of these data, one on yellow fever vaccine responses in identical twins.

The sample was CD8+ T cells sorted from blood. These receptors came from a woman under 30 in good health.

This clonotype was counted ten times or more. This chain links TRBV6-4 with TRBJ2-1; unclear D gene. From germline, CDR1 is MRHNA and CDR2 SNTAGT. Trimming cost V 2 bases and J 9 bases, with 11 bases left between them. CDR3 length: 13 residues. The CDR3 is CASSDATVGEQFF. The CDR3 DNA reads as TGTGCCAGCAGTGACGCGACTGTGGGTGAGCAGTTCTTC.

Concerning this clonotype itself: A read error may explain this, as a much larger clone is one base away. The gene calls are TRBV12-3 or TRBV12-4 and TRBJ2-1, with 7 bases identical to TRBD1. The CDR3 loop spans 15 amino acids. Trimming cost V 6 bases and J 7 bases; bases outside gene matches: 12. For the CDR3, the DNA is TGTGCCAGCAGCTCTTTTGGGACAGAACGGAATGAGCAGTTCTTC. Translation: CASSSFGTERNEQFF.

This clonotype was seen at least ten times. The chain has TRBV29-1 and TRBJ2-1; D unclear. The germline V gene encodes CDR1 SQVTM and CDR2 ANQGSEA. The length of the CDR3 is 12 residues. V lost 6 bases and J 6 bases, leaving 12 bases between the germline ends. The CDR3 spells CSVESRSNEQFF. DNA of the CDR3: TGCAGCGTCGAATCACGATCCAATGAGCAGTTCTTC.